Below, one TCR beta chain is given with its context. The data are from a study of T cell changes during pregnancy in multiple sclerosis. Here immunoSEQ multiplex PCR was the method, and the copy in TCRdb shows in-frame clones only, minus some. The repertoire has fewer than 70,000 clones, around nine tenths of them found once; the top ten carry about 5.2%. CDR1 is MNHNY, CDR2 SVGAGI, per germline (reference sequence). The length of the CDR3 is 14 residues. The ends were cut back, 5 bases at V and 4 bases at J, with 9 bases in the middle. The source of this sequence is a human donor whose cells served as feeder cells for cultures in a pregnancy study. The V call is TRBV6-6, the J call TRBJ1-6; tentatively, D is TRBD1 (6 bases). Sequenced input: peripheral blood from another person, used as feeder cells. CDR3 in DNA: TGTGCCAGCAGTCCGGGACATTATAATTCACCCCTCCACTTT. This translates into CASSPGHYNSPLHF.